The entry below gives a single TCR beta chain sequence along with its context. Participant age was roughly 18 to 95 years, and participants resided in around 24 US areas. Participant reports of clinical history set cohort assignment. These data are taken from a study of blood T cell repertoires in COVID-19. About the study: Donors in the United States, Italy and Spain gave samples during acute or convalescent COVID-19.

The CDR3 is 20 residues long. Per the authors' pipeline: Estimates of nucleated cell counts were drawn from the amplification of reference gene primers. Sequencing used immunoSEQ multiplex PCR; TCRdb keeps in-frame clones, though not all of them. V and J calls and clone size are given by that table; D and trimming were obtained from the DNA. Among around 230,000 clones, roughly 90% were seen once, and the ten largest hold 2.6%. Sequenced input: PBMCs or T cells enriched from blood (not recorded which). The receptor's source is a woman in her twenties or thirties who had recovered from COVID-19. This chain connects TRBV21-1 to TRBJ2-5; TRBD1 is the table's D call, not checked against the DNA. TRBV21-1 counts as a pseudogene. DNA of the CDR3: TGTGCCAGCAGCAAAGATTCGAGGCAGGGGGCGGTCGGGCTCAGTGAGACCCAGTACTTC. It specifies CASSKDSRQGAVGLSETQYF.